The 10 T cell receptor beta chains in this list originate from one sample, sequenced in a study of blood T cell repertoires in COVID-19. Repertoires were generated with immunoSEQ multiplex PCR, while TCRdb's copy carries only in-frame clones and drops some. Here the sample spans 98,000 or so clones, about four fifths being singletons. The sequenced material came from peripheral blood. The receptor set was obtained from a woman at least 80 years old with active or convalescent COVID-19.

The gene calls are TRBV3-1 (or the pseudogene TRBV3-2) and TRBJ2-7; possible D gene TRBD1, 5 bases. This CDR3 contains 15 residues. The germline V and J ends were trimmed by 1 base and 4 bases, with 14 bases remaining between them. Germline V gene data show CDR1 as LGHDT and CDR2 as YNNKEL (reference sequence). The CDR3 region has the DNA TGTGCCAGCAGCCAAGGTACAGGTGGTGGATACGAGCAGTACTTC. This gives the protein CASSQGTGGGYEQYF.

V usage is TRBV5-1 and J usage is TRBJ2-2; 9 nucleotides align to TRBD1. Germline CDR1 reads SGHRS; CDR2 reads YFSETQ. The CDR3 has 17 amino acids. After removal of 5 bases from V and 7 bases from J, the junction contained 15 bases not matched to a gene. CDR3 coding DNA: TGCGCCAGCAGACGTAACCGGGACAGGGCTAGTGTCGGGGAGCTGTTTTTT. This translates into CASRRNRDRASVGELFF.

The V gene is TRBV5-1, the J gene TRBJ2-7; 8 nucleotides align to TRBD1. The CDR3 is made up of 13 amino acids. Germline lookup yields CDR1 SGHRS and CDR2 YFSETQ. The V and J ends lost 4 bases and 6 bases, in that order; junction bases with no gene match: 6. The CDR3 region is CASSTQTGVEQYF. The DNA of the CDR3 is TGCGCCAGCAGCACCCAGACAGGGGTCGAGCAGTACTTC.

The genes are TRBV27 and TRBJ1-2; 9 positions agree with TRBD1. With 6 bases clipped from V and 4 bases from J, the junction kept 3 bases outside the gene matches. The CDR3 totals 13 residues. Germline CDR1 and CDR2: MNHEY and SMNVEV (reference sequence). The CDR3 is CASRGDRVYGYTF. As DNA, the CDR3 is TGTGCCAGCAGGGGGGACAGGGTCTATGGCTACACCTTC.

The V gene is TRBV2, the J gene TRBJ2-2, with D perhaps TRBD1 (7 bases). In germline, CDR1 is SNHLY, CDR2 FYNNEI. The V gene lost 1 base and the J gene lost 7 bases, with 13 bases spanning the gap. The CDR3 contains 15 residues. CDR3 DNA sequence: TGTGCCAGCAGTGAAGGCAGGGGGGCTGGCGGGGAGCTGTTTTTT. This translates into CASSEGRGAGGELFF.

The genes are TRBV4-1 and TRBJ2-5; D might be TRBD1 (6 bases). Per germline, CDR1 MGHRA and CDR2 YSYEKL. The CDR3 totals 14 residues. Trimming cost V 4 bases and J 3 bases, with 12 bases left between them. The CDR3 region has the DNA TGCGCCAGCAGCCGGGCAAAGGGGGAAGAGACCCAGTACTTC. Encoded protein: CASSRAKGEETQYF.

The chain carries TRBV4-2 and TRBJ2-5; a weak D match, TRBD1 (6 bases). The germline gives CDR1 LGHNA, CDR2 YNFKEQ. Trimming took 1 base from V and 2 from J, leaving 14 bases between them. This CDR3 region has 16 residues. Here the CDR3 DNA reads TGTGCCAGCAGCCAAGTTGAGCCGGGACATCAAGAGACCCAGTACTTC. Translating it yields CASSQVEPGHQETQYF.

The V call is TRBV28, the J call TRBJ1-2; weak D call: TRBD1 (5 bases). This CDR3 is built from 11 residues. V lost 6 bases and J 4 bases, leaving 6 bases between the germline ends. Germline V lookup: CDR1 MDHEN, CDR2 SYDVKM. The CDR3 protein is CASSTGYGYTF. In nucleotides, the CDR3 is TGTGCCAGCAGCACAGGCTATGGCTACACCTTC.

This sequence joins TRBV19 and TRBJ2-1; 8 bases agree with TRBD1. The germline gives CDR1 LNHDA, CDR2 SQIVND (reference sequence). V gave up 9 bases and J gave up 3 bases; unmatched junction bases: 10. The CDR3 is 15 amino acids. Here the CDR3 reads CASSQTGEVYNEQFF. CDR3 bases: TGTGCCAGCAGCCAGACAGGGGAAGTCTACAATGAGCAGTTCTTC.

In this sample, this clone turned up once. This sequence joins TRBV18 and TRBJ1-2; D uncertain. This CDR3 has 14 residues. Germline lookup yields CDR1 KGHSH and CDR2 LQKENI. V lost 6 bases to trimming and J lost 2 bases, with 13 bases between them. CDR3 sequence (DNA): TGTGCCAGCTCCCCCAAAGCGGGAAACTATGGCTACACCTTC. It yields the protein CASSPKAGNYGYTF.